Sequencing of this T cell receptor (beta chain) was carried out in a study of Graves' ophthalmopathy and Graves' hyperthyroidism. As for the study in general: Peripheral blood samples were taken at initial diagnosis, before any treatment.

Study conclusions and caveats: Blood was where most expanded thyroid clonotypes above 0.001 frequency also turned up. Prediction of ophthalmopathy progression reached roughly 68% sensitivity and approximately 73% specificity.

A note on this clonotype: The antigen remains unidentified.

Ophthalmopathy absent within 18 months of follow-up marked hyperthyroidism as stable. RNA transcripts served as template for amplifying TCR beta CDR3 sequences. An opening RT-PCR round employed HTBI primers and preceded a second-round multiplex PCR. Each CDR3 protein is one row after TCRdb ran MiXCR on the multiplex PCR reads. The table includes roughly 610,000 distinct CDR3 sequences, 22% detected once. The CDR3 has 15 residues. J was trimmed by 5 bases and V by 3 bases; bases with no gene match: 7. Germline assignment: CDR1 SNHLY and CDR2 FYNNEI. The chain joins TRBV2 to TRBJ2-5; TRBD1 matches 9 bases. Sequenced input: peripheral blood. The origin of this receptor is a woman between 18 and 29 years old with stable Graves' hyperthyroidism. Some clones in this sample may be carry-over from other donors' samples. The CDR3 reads CASSEVTGGVETQYF. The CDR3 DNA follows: TGTGCCAGCAGTGAGGTTACAGGGGGCGTGGAGACCCAGTACTTC.